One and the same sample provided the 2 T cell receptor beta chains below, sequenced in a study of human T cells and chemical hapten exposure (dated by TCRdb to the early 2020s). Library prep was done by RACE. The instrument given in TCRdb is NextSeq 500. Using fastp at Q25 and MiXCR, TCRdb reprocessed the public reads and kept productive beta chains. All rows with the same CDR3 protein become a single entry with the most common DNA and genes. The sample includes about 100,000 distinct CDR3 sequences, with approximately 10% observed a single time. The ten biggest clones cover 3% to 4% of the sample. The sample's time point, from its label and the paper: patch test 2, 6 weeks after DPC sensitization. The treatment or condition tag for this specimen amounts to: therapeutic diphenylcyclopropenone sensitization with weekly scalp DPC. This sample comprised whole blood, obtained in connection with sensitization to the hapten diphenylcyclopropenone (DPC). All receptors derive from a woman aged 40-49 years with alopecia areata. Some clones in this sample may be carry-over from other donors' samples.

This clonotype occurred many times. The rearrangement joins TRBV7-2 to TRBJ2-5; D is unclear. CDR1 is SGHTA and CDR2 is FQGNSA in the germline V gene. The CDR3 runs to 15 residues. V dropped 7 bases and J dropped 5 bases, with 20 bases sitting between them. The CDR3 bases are TGTGCCAGCACCCTCAGTCCAGGAGCCGGCGAGACCCAGTACTTC. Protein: CASTLSPGAGETQYF.

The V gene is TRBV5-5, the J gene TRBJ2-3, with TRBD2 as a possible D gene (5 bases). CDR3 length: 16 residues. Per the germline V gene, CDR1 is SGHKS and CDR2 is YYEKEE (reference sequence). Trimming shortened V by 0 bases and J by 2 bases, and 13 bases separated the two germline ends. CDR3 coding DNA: TGTGCCAGCAGCTTGGCCTTTAGAGGGCCCACAGATACGCAGTATTTT. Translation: CASSLAFRGPTDTQYF. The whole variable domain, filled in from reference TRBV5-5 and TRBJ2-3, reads DAGVTQSPTHLIKTRGQQVTLRCSPISGHKSVSWYQQVLGQGPQFIFQYYEKEERGRGNFPDRFSARQFPNYSSELNVNALLLGDSALYLCASSLAFRGPTDTQYFGPGTRLTVL.